A single sample gave rise to the 26 T cell receptor beta chains below, sequenced in a study of shared clonotypes between healthy human individuals. Produced via immunoSEQ multiplex PCR; TCRdb's table is partial and in-frame only. Seen here are roughly 890,000 clones, around 92% observed once, and the top ten hold around 24%. Terminally differentiated effector memory CD45RA+ cells were left out of the naive CD8 fraction, which was CD45RO-negative and positively selected for CCR7. Sequencing used naive CD8+ T cells sorted from blood. These receptors all come from a man aged 25 to 45 in good health.

The V call is TRBV6-5, the J call TRBJ2-1; a possible D gene is TRBD2 (5 bases). The CDR3 sequence is 15 residues long. V lost 6 bases to trimming and J lost 2 bases, with 14 bases between them. Germline CDR1 reads MNHEY; CDR2 reads SVGAGI. CDR3 sequence (DNA): TGTGCCAGCAGCGCTACCTCCGGGGCCTACAATGAGCAGTTCTTC. Translated, it gives CASSATSGAYNEQFF.

CDR3 sequence (DNA): TGTGCCAGCAGCTTGTACAAAGCGGGAGTATCTAACTACGAGCAGTACTTC. Amino acids: CASSLYKAGVSNYEQYF. The genes are TRBV7-2 and TRBJ2-7, with TRBD2 matching 8 bases. The CDR3 has 17 residues. Looked up from germline, CDR1 is SGHTA and CDR2 is FQGNSA. J lost 3 bases, V lost 3 bases, and 13 bases had no gene match.

This clone was seen only once. V and J are TRBV7-9 and TRBJ2-7; 7 bases are a match to TRBD1. CDR1 is SEHNR and CDR2 is FQNEAQ in the germline V gene (reference sequence). V dropped 5 bases and J dropped 2; count of bases not matched to a gene: 9. CDR3 length: 15 amino acids. CDR3 in DNA: TGTGCCAGCAGCAAAGGGACGGGACAGACCTACGAGCAGTACTTC. Its protein product is CASSKGTGQTYEQYF.

The rearrangement links TRBV7-9 to TRBJ2-7; tentative D call: TRBD1 (5 bases). This CDR3 is 15 amino acids long. V lost 5 bases, J lost 2 bases, and 16 bases lay in between. Germline-derived CDR1 and CDR2 are SEHNR and FQNEAQ (reference sequence). The chain's CDR3 is CASSLGPDRPYEQYF. Here the CDR3 DNA reads TGTGCCAGCAGCCTAGGCCCCGACAGACCCTACGAGCAGTACTTC. Complete variable domain (other parts from reference TRBV7-9 and TRBJ2-7): DTGVSQNPRHKITKRGQNVTFRCDPISEHNRLYWYRQTLGQGPEFLTYFQNEAQLEKSRLLSDRFSAERPKGSFSTLEIQRTEQGDSAMYLCASSLGPDRPYEQYFGPGTRLTVT.

The rearrangement uses TRBV2 and TRBJ2-7, with a tentative D call TRBD2 (6 bases). Per the germline V gene, CDR1 is SNHLY and CDR2 is FYNNEI. The CDR3 runs to 13 residues. V lost 5 bases to trimming and J lost 3 bases, with 11 bases between them. The CDR3 spells CASSLALNYEQYF. The CDR3 coding sequence is TGTGCCAGCAGTCTAGCGCTAAACTACGAGCAGTACTTC.

The chain has TRBV28 and TRBJ2-1; D is unclear. The germline CDR1 and CDR2 sequences are MDHEN and SYDVKM. The CDR3 contains 12 residues. V was clipped by 6 bases and J by 2 bases, with 5 bases between them. The CDR3 reads CASSPAYNEQFF. CDR3 nucleotides: TGTGCCAGCAGCCCCGCCTACAATGAGCAGTTCTTC.

A single count supports this clone. The chain is built from TRBV10-3 and TRBJ1-5; the D is unclear. The length of the CDR3 is 16 residues. The germline V and J ends were trimmed by 6 bases and 3 bases, with 18 bases remaining between them. Germline V gene sequence: CDR1 ENHRY, CDR2 SYGVKD. The CDR3 nucleotides read TGTGCCATCAGCCCTGATATGGCTCGCCCCAATCAGCCCCAGCATTTT. Encoded protein: CAISPDMARPNQPQHF.

The chain joins TRBV4-1 to TRBJ2-7, with 8 nucleotides matching TRBD2. The trim removed 2 bases at V and 0 bases at J, leaving 6 bases unmatched. The germline CDR1 and CDR2 sequences are MGHRA and YSYEKL. CDR3 length equals 16 residues. The CDR3 coding sequence is TGCGCCAGCAGCCAATACACTAGCGGAAGCTCCTACGAGCAGTACTTC. This codes for CASSQYTSGSSYEQYF.

This chain uses TRBV7-2 with TRBJ2-2, with D perhaps TRBD2 (6 bases). The CDR3 runs 16 residues. Germline V CDR1 and CDR2: SGHTA, FQGNSA. Trimming stripped 6 bases from V and 4 bases from J, with 18 bases between. The CDR3 nucleotides read TGTGCCAGCAGTTTAAGGGTCGCGGGACGCACCGGGGAGCTGTTTTTT. Translating gives CASSLRVAGRTGELFF.

This chain links TRBV6-1 with TRBJ2-2, with 14 bases that match TRBD2. CDR3 size: 17 residues. The germline CDR1 and CDR2 sequences are MNHNS and SASEGT. J lost 5 bases, V lost 2 bases, and 4 bases had no gene match. Here the CDR3 reads CASSEWGTSGGTGELFF. In DNA form, the CDR3 reads TGTGCCAGCAGTGAATGGGGGACTAGCGGGGGTACCGGGGAGCTGTTTTTT.

V and J are TRBV6-5 and TRBJ2-1; TRBD2 matches at 8 bases. The CDR3 totals 12 residues. V was pared by 8 bases and J by 8 bases, with 5 bases of the junction left unmatched. CDR1 MNHEY and CDR2 SVGAGI come from the germline V gene. The CDR3 nucleotides are TGTGCCAGCGGGACTAGTCTGCATGAGCAGTTCTTC. It translates to CASGTSLHEQFF.

V gene TRBV28 combines with J gene TRBJ2-7, with D possibly TRBD1 on 5 matching bases. The CDR3 runs 15 residues. In germline, CDR1 is MDHEN, CDR2 SYDVKM. The ends were cut back, 9 bases at V and 2 bases at J, with 20 bases in the middle. This CDR3 is CASAHNQGNPYEQYF. The CDR3 coding sequence is TGTGCCAGTGCACATAACCAGGGTAATCCCTACGAGCAGTACTTC.

The V call is TRBV15, the J call TRBJ2-5; D not certain. Germline loops: CDR1 LNHNV, CDR2 YYDKDF (reference sequence). The CDR3 is 14 amino acids. V lost 3 bases, J lost 5 bases, and 13 bases lay in between. The CDR3 bases are TGTGCCACCAGCAGCCTAGTAACGGCGGAGACCCAGTACTTC. Residues: CATSSLVTAETQYF.

The J gene is TRBJ1-1, the V gene TRBV19; no clear D. Looked up from germline, CDR1 is LNHDA and CDR2 is SQIVND (reference sequence). The CDR3 runs to 17 residues. V lost 7 bases and J 4 bases, leaving 25 bases between the germline ends. CDR3 DNA sequence: TGTGCCAGTACTGACCACCGGAGACGTTTAAACGGCACTGAAGCTTTCTTT. Its protein product is CASTDHRRRLNGTEAFF.

This chain joins TRBV27 and TRBJ2-3; D remains unclear. The ends were cut back, 1 base at V and 0 bases at J, with 8 bases in the middle. Germline CDR1 is MNHEY and CDR2 is SMNVEV (reference sequence). There are 15 residues in the CDR3. CDR3 sequence (DNA): TGTGCCAGCAGTTTATTGATAGCTAGCACAGATACGCAGTATTTT. It codes for CASSLLIASTDTQYF.

The chain employs TRBV27 and TRBJ2-1, with 9 positions matching TRBD2. Germline assignment: CDR1 MNHEY and CDR2 SMNVEV (reference sequence). The CDR3 sequence is 14 residues long. With V trimmed by 5 bases and J by 5 bases, 4 bases remained unmatched. Written as DNA, the CDR3 is TGTGCCAGCAGTCGCGGGAGGGCCCACAATGAGCAGTTCTTC. Translation: CASSRGRAHNEQFF.

This clone occurred once. V is TRBV29-1 and J is TRBJ2-1, with 7 bases matching TRBD1. J lost 4 bases, V lost 7 bases, and 4 bases had no gene match. Germline V CDR1 and CDR2: SQVTM, ANQGSEA. The CDR3 is 12 amino acids. CDR3 nucleotides: TGCAGCGCCCTGGGACAGTACAATGAGCAGTTCTTC. It encodes CSALGQYNEQFF.

The chain employs TRBV7-2 and TRBJ2-4, with 15 bases aligning to TRBD2. The CDR3 runs to 19 residues. Germline CDR1 SGHTA, CDR2 FQGNSA. V was clipped by 5 bases and J by 2 bases; unmatched bases: 10. Here the CDR3 DNA reads TGTGCCAGCAGCCTCCACGGACTAGCGGGAGGGCCGACCAAAAACATTCAGTACTTC. Residues: CASSLHGLAGGPTKNIQYF. Filled out from reference TRBV7-2 and TRBJ2-4, the complete variable domain reads GAGVSQSPSNKVTEKGKDVELRCDPISGHTALYWYRQSLGQGLEFLIYFQGNSAPDKSGLPSDRFSAERTGGSVSTLTIQRTQQEDSAVYLCASSLHGLAGGPTKNIQYFGAGTRLSVL.

With respect to this clone: The sample holds other DNA sequences that translate to the same CDR3. This chain joins TRBV27 and TRBJ2-1; D gene uncertain. Germline lookup yields CDR1 MNHEY and CDR2 SMNVEV (reference sequence). The CDR3 length is 13 residues. Deletions cut 7 bases from V and 0 bases from J, with 7 bases between. CDR3 sequence (DNA): TGTGCCAGCACGGCTAGCTCCTACAATGAGCAGTTCTTC. This sequence encodes CASTASSYNEQFF.

The chain joins TRBV4-3 to TRBJ2-1; the D call may be TRBD1 or TRBD2 (5 bases each). This CDR3 region has 15 residues. Trimming cost V 4 bases and J 9 bases, with 19 bases left between them. Per germline, CDR1 LGHNA and CDR2 YSLEER. This CDR3 reads CASSRNRDPSREQFF. The CDR3 DNA reads as TGCGCCAGCAGCCGGAACCGGGACCCCTCCCGTGAGCAGTTCTTC.

The chain combines TRBV6-1 with TRBJ1-2; D is unresolved. The CDR3 has 17 amino acids. Trimming removed 4 bases at V and 1 base at J, with 19 bases between. Germline-derived CDR1 and CDR2 are MNHNS and SASEGT. CDR3 in DNA: TGTGCCAGCAGTGGGACTAACTGGGTTGTCCTTAACTATGGCTACACCTTC. It encodes CASSGTNWVVLNYGYTF.

This clone was found once. J is TRBJ2-2 and V is TRBV4-1; TRBD2 matches 11 bases. The CDR3 spans 20 residues. Germline values: CDR1 MGHRA, CDR2 YSYEKL. With V trimmed by 5 bases and J by 8 bases, 22 bases remained unmatched. The CDR3 is CASSSHPVTSGSLGAGELFF. DNA for the CDR3: TGCGCCAGCAGCTCCCACCCGGTCACTAGCGGGAGTCTTGGTGCAGGGGAGCTGTTTTTT.

V usage is TRBV6-1 and J usage is TRBJ1-1; D is undetermined. Germline-derived CDR1 and CDR2 are MNHNS and SASEGT. Deletions cut 7 bases from V and 0 bases from J, with 12 bases between. CDR3 length equals 14 residues. DNA for the CDR3: TGTGCCAGCACCTTTCCGGGTTTGAACACTGAAGCTTTCTTT. Translated, it gives CASTFPGLNTEAFF.

The rearrangement links TRBV15 to TRBJ2-5; D perhaps matches TRBD2 (6 bases). CDR3 length: 13 residues. V was clipped by 7 bases and J by 1 base, with 10 bases between them. Germline-derived CDR1 and CDR2 are LNHNV and YYDKDF (reference sequence). The CDR3 reads CATTPRGQETQYF. Written as DNA, the CDR3 is TGTGCCACCACCCCGCGGGGCCAAGAGACCCAGTACTTC.

V is TRBV7-7 and J is TRBJ2-2, with D unclear. This CDR3 region has 16 residues. The V gene's germline CDR1 is SSHAT and CDR2 FNYEAQ (reference sequence). The V and J ends lost 5 bases and 2 bases respectively, with 15 bases between them. As DNA, the CDR3 is TGTGCCAGCAGCGAAGACTCTCCCTCTAACACCGGGGAGCTGTTTTTT. Encoded protein: CASSEDSPSNTGELFF.

J is TRBJ1-2 and V is TRBV27; D gene uncertain. The CDR3 extends over 15 amino acids. The germline gives CDR1 MNHEY, CDR2 SMNVEV (reference sequence). Trimming took 5 bases from V and 1 from J, leaving 14 bases between them. The CDR3 region is CASSESPAFNYGYTF. DNA for the CDR3: TGTGCCAGCAGTGAATCCCCGGCATTTAACTATGGCTACACCTTC.